Listed below are T cell receptor beta chains from one sample, sequenced in a study of post-analysis software for immune sequencing data. Each CDR3 protein is one row after TCRdb ran MiXCR on the PCR reads. The data hold about 540,000 distinct CDR3 sequences, with approximately 31% observed a single time. Sequenced: blood. Every receptor here comes from a girl aged 2 to 17 with multiple sclerosis. CDR3s include the opening cysteine and the closing phenylalanine or tryptophan. D genes are given only for firm matches. Size tells how often a clone was seen (once, few, many) or the class of an expanded clone, and some rows leave it out.

12 | TRBJ1-1 | TRBV11-3 | few | NA | TGTGCCAGCAGGGGATTGAACACTGAAGCTTTCTTT | CASRGLNTEAFF
21 | TRBJ2-1 | TRBV19 | NA | TRBD2 | TGTGCCAGTAGTCCTACTCTATGGGGGACTAGCGGGGGATTATCCTACAATGAGCAGTTCTTC | CASSPTLWGTSGGLSYNEQFF
14 | TRBJ2-6 | TRBV20-1 | few | NA | TGCAGTGCTGCCCCCAGCTCTGGGGCCAACGTCCTGACTTTC | CSAAPSSGANVLTF
15 | TRBJ2-3 | TRBV12-3/TRBV12-4 | few | TRBD1 | TGTGCCAGCAGGACGGGACAGGGGGCCCGGGATACGCAGTATTTT | CASRTGQGARDTQYF
14 | TRBJ2-7 | TRBV6-5 | NA | TRBD1 | TGTGCCAGCAGACGGGACAGGGCAGGCGACGAGCAGTACTTC | CASRRDRAGDEQYF
12 | TRBJ1-5 | TRBV6-2/TRBV6-3 | NA | TRBD1 | TGTGCCAGCAACAGGGGAGGTCAGCCCCAGCATTTT | CASNRGGQPQHF
15 | TRBJ1-2 | TRBV4-1 | few | TRBD1 | TGCGCCAGCAGCCACGGACCGGGACAGGGAGGCGGCTACACCTTC | CASSHGPGQGGGYTF
15 | TRBJ1-1 | TRBV4-2 | NA | TRBD1 | TGTGCCAGCAGCCAACATACGACAGGGTGGACTGAAGCTTTCTTT | CASSQHTTGWTEAFF
18 | TRBJ2-1 | TRBV20-1 | few | TRBD2 | TGCAGTGCTAGAGACCCCTCAAGGAGCGGGGGCCTCTACAATGAGCAGTTCTTC | CSARDPSRSGGLYNEQFF
14 | TRBJ2-5 | TRBV5-1 | few | NA | TGCGCCAGCAGCTTGGTGAACGGACAAGAGACCCAGTACTTC | CASSLVNGQETQYF
13 | TRBJ2-1 | TRBV3-1 | few | NA | TGTGCCAGCAGCCAGACTAGGATGGCGGAGCAGTTCTTC | CASSQTRMAEQFF
13 | TRBJ2-2 | TRBV3-1 | NA | NA | TGTGCCAGCAGCCAAGATCGCCGGGGGCAGCTGTTTTTT | CASSQDRRGQLFF
15 | TRBJ2-3 | TRBV6-2/TRBV6-3 | few | TRBD2 | TGTGCCAGCAGTTCCGGGACTAGATTAACAGATACGCAGTATTTT | CASSSGTRLTDTQYF
13 | TRBJ1-5 | TRBV7-2 | few | NA | TGTGCCAGCACCCCGTCCTTCAATCAGCCCCAGCATTTT | CASTPSFNQPQHF
14 | TRBJ1-5 | TRBV5-1 | many | NA | TGCGCCAGCAGCCCCGGACAGTCCAATCAGCCCCAGCATTTT | CASSPGQSNQPQHF
15 | TRBJ2-1 | TRBV4-2 | NA | TRBD2 | TGTGCCAGCAGCCTGCTAGCGGGGAACTACAATGAGCAGTTCTTC | CASSLLAGNYNEQFF
12 | TRBJ1-2 | TRBV20-1 | few | TRBD1 | TGCAGTGGGTCGGACAGGGGCTATGGCTACACCTTC | CSGSDRGYGYTF
13 | TRBJ1-2 | TRBV7-2 | NA | NA | TGTGCCAGCAGCTTAGCACGCCCCTATGGCTACACCTTC | CASSLARPYGYTF
19 | TRBJ1-1 | TRBV20-1 | few | NA | TGCAGTGCTAGGGACCGGGCTAGGGATGAGGGGGGCGTCCACACTGAAGCTTTCTTT | CSARDRARDEGGVHTEAFF
13 | TRBJ2-5 | TRBV20-1 | NA | NA | TGCAGAACCCGGGGCAGGGGGGAGGAGACCCAGTACTTC | CRTRGRGEETQYF
16 | TRBJ2-1 | TRBV2 | NA | TRBD2 | TGTGCCAGCAGTGAAGTAGCTAGCGGGGGTGGCAATGAGCAGTTCTTC | CASSEVASGGGNEQFF
15 | TRBJ2-5 | TRBV7-2 | NA | NA | TGTGCCAGCAGCAGTGGCGATATGTACCAAGAGACCCAGTACTTC | CASSSGDMYQETQYF
15 | TRBJ1-1 | TRBV27 | NA | TRBD1 | TGTGCCAGCAGTCAGGACAGGAGATGGAACACTGAAGCTTTCTTT | CASSQDRRWNTEAFF
19 | TRBJ2-6 | TRBV6-1 | NA | TRBD2 | TGTGCCAGCACCGCTCTGTCCGGGGGGGCTGGCTCTGGGGCCAACGTCCTGACTTTC | CASTALSGGAGSGANVLTF
17 | TRBJ2-1 | TRBV7-9 | NA | NA | TGTGCCAGCAGCTTAGGATCCACGTCTGGGGGTGGAAATGAGCAGTTCTTC | CASSLGSTSGGGNEQFF
14 | TRBJ1-2 | TRBV2 | once | NA | TGTGCCAGCAGTGAAGCGGGACGGGGAAATGACTACACCTTC | CASSEAGRGNDYTF
13 | TRBJ2-7 | TRBV12-3/TRBV12-4 | few | NA | TGTGCCAGCACCCAGGGGAGTTCCAGCGAGCAGTACTTC | CASTQGSSSEQYF
13 | TRBJ2-1 | TRBV20-1 | NA | NA | TGCAGTGGCCACTTATACTCCCACAATGAGCAGTTCTTC | CSGHLYSHNEQFF
16 | TRBJ1-1 | TRBV5-1 | NA | TRBD1 | TGCGCCAGCAGCTTGGGGACAGGGGTAGCGATAACTGAAGCTTTCTTT | CASSLGTGVAITEAFF
17 | TRBJ2-3 | TRBV27 | NA | TRBD1 | TGTGCCAGCAGCCCATCCCGACAGGGGGCTAATGCAGATACGCAGTATTTT | CASSPSRQGANADTQYF
14 | TRBJ2-7 | TRBV11-3 | NA | TRBD1 | TGTGCCAGCAGCTTAGGGGGGACAGGGGACGAGCAGTACTTC | CASSLGGTGDEQYF
14 | TRBJ1-2 | TRBV7-9 | few | TRBD1 | TGTGCCAGCAGCTTTGGACAGGGCGACTATGGCTACACCTTC | CASSFGQGDYGYTF
15 | TRBJ2-1 | TRBV11-2 | NA | TRBD1 | TGTGCCAGCAGCCTGAACAGGGGGACCTACAATGAGCAGTTCTTC | CASSLNRGTYNEQFF
14 | TRBJ2-3 | TRBV5-5 | NA | TRBD2 | TGTGCCAGCAGCTGGCGGGGGGGCACAGATACGCAGTATTTT | CASSWRGGTDTQYF
15 | TRBJ1-6 | TRBV5-4 | few | NA | TGTGCCAGCAGCTCAACACGGGGGGTTGGTTCACCCCTCCACTTT | CASSSTRGVGSPLHF
14 | TRBJ2-4 | TRBV25-1 | few | NA | TGTGCCAGCAGTGGTACGGGGGCCAAAAACATTCAGTACTTC | CASSGTGAKNIQYF
14 | TRBJ2-1 | TRBV5-1 | NA | NA | TGCGCCAGCAGCTTGCTAGACCCCTACAATGAGCAGTTCTTC | CASSLLDPYNEQFF
12 | TRBJ1-5 | TRBV2 | NA | NA | TGTGCCAGCAGGAAGGACGGACAGCCCCAGCATTTT | CASRKDGQPQHF
13 | TRBJ1-4 | TRBV20-1 | NA | TRBD1 | TGCAGTGCTGGGGACAGGGTTCGCGAAAAACTGTTTTTT | CSAGDRVREKLFF
14 | TRBJ2-7 | TRBV12-3/TRBV12-4 | few | NA | TGTGCCAGCAGTTCTCCGACAGTTCGCTACGAGCAGTACTTC | CASSSPTVRYEQYF
14 | TRBJ2-5 | TRBV7-9 | NA | NA | TGTGCCAGCATCGAGCCGTGGTTAGGAGAGACCCAGTACTTC | CASIEPWLGETQYF
16 | TRBJ2-7 | TRBV6-6 | NA | NA | TGTGCCAGCAGTTTCGACCGGGACTCGAGCTCCTACGAGCAGTACTTC | CASSFDRDSSSYEQYF
15 | TRBJ1-1 | TRBV5-1 | few | NA | TGCGCCAGCAGCCTATCCGGTCCCCCGAACACTGAAGCTTTCTTT | CASSLSGPPNTEAFF
17 | TRBJ2-1 | TRBV10-3 | NA | NA | TGTGCCATCAGTGAGTCGATTGGGGGGAGCTCCTACAATGAGCAGTTCTTC | CAISESIGGSSYNEQFF
13 | TRBJ1-4 | TRBV29-1 | few | TRBD1 | TGCAGCGGGCGGGACAGGGGAAATGAAAAACTGTTTTTT | CSGRDRGNEKLFF
18 | TRBJ1-4 | TRBV5-1 | few | TRBD1 | TGCGCCAGCAGCCCGATCCGACCGGGACAGGGAACTAATGAAAAACTGTTTTTT | CASSPIRPGQGTNEKLFF